This T cell receptor beta chain was documented in a study of CD8 T cells in ankylosing spondylitis. Points from the study as a whole: Past research had described some motif variants in reactive arthritis synovial fluid and blood.

Preparation of TCR beta libraries was done by quantitative 5'-RACE with molecular barcodes. One entry per CDR3 protein, called by TCRdb with MiXCR from the 5' RACE reads. The table records tens of thousands of distinct CDR3 sequences, over 2.5% of them present only once. Ten or more counts support this clonotype. Its antigen is not known. Germline V gene sequence: CDR1 SGDLS, CDR2 YYNGEE. Deletions cut 4 bases from V and 6 bases from J, with 18 bases between. The CDR3 extends over 15 amino acids. The sequence was obtained from a male donor with ankylosing spondylitis or in good health (not recorded which). The sample comprised blood, either unsorted or a sorted T cell fraction (not recorded which). The chain is built from TRBV9 and TRBJ2-3, with D tentatively TRBD2 (6 bases). CDR3 coding DNA: TGTGCCAGCAGCCTTCGGGGAGGTGAATGGGATACGCAGTATTTT. It translates to CASSLRGGEWDTQYF. Supplemented by reference TRBV9 and TRBJ2-3, the full variable domain reads DSGVTQTPKHLITATGQRVTLRCSPRSGDLSVYWYQQSLDQGLQFLIQYYNGEERAKGNILERFSAQQFPDLHSELNLSSLELGDSALYFCASSLRGGEWDTQYFGPGTRLTVL.